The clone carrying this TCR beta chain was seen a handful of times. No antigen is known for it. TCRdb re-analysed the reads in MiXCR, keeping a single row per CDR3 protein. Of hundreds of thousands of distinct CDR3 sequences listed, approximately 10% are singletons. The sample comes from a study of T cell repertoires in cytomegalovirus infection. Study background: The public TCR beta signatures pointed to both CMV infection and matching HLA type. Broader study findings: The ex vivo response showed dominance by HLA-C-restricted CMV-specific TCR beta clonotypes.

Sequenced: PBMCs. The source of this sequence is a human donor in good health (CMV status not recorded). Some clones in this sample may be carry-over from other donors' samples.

Here the CDR3 DNA reads TGTGCCAGCAGCGGGGGACCAAATGAGCAGTTCTTC. It translates to CASSGGPNEQFF. V gene TRBV7-3 combines with J gene TRBJ2-1; D assignment may be TRBD1 or TRBD2 (5 bases each). The CDR3 loop spans 12 amino acids. Germline CDR1 SGHTA, CDR2 FQGTGA. Deletions cut 5 bases from V and 7 bases from J, with 9 bases between. Full variable domain (missing parts from reference TRBV7-3 and TRBJ2-1): GAGVSQTPSNKVTEKGKYVELRCDPISGHTALYWYRQSLGQGPEFLIYFQGTGAADDSGLPNDRFFAVRPEGSVSTLKIQRTERGDSAVYLCASSGGPNEQFFGPGTRLTVL.